This entry lists 20 T cell receptor beta chains sequenced from one sample in a study of T-cell reconstitution after alpha-beta-depleted transplantation in children. Unique molecular identifiers were used to barcode this TCRbeta library. TCRdb reanalysed the PCR reads using MiXCR and keeps one entry per CDR3 protein. The data contain under 850,000 distinct CDR3 sequences, about an eighth of them singletons. This sample comprised PBMCs, obtained before TCRalphabeta/CD19-depleted stem cell transplant. The receptor set was obtained from a girl aged 2 to 9 with congenital amegakaryocytic thrombocytopenia, due to receive a stem cell transplant.

Many counts were recorded for this clonotype. The genes are TRBV12-3 or TRBV12-4 and TRBJ2-2; D is uncertain. This CDR3 region has 14 residues. Trimming shortened V by 7 bases and J by 2 bases, and 11 bases separated the two germline ends. CDR3 residues: CASTGSTNTGELFF. The CDR3 DNA follows: TGTGCCAGCACCGGCTCCACAAACACCGGGGAGCTGTTTTTT.

This chain uses TRBV20-1 with TRBJ1-6; D gene unclear. Germline V CDR1 and CDR2: DFQATT, SNEGSKA (reference sequence). V lost 3 bases, J lost 7 bases, and 10 bases lay in between. The CDR3 covers 13 residues. The CDR3 protein is CSASRAGNSPLHF. The CDR3 region has the DNA TGCAGTGCTAGTCGTGCGGGAAATTCACCCCTCCACTTT.

In its sample, this clonotype was seen many times. This chain joins TRBV20-1 and TRBJ2-7; TRBD2 matches 8 bases. J was trimmed by 6 bases and V by 2 bases; bases with no gene match: 6. Germline V CDR1 and CDR2: DFQATT, SNEGSKA (reference sequence). The CDR3 loop spans 13 amino acids. CDR3 protein: CSARKAGEIEQYF. CDR3 bases: TGCAGTGCTAGAAAAGCGGGAGAAATCGAGCAGTACTTC.

The chain links TRBV7-9 to TRBJ1-2; 7 positions agree with TRBD1. This CDR3 contains 14 residues. Germline values: CDR1 SEHNR, CDR2 FQNEAQ (reference sequence). The trim removed 8 bases at V and 4 bases at J, leaving 10 bases unmatched. CDR3 in amino acids: CASDPSTGPYGYTF. In nucleotides, the CDR3 is TGTGCCAGCGACCCTTCGACAGGGCCCTATGGCTACACCTTC.

This clonotype was detected many times. The J gene is TRBJ2-1, the V gene TRBV28, with 8 positions matching TRBD2. The germline CDR1 and CDR2 sequences are MDHEN and SYDVKM. CDR3 length: 17 residues. J gave up 8 bases and V 4 bases, and 16 bases lay outside the gene matches. The CDR3 nucleotides are TGTGCCAGCAGTTCCCCTACCGGGACTAGTTTGTCGGATGAGCAGTTCTTC. It specifies CASSSPTGTSLSDEQFF.

Only a few counts were recorded for this clonotype. The V gene is TRBV20-1, the J gene TRBJ2-7; D is possibly TRBD2 (6 bases). Germline V gene sequence: CDR1 DFQATT, CDR2 SNEGSKA (reference sequence). Trimming took off 5 bases at V and 0 bases at J, with 14 bases between the two ends. CDR3 length: 14 amino acids. CDR3 nucleotide sequence: TGCAGTGCTCCGAGACGGAGGGACTCCTACGAGCAGTACTTC. Its protein product is CSAPRRRDSYEQYF.

This clonotype was seen just once. A single base separates this from a much larger clone, so it may be a read error. The V call is TRBV14, the J call TRBJ2-7; 7 bases fit TRBD1. The CDR3 consists of 15 residues. Germline CDR1 is SGHDN and CDR2 is FVKESK. Trimming took 2 bases from V and 3 from J; bases not matched to a gene: 7. The CDR3 bases are TGTGCCAGCAGCCAAACCGGGACAGAAAGCTACGAGCAGTACTTC. Encoded protein: CASSQTGTESYEQYF.

On this clonotype: A much larger clone differs from this one at a single base, so this may be a read error. The CDR3 spells CSVLENYGDTF. CDR3 DNA: TGCAGCGTACTGGAGAACTATGGCGACACCTTC. V usage is TRBV29-1 and J usage is TRBJ1-2; D remains ambiguous. From germline, CDR1 is SQVTM and CDR2 ANQGSEA. This CDR3 contains 11 residues.

V is TRBV11-2 and J is TRBJ2-5, with D possibly matching TRBD2 (6 bases). The CDR3 covers 14 residues. V shed 4 bases and J shed 5 bases, with 14 bases lying between them. Germline assignment: CDR1 SGHAT and CDR2 FQNNGV. The CDR3 loop reads CASSSDYLGETQYF. For the CDR3, the DNA is TGTGCCAGCAGCTCGGACTACCTGGGGGAGACCCAGTACTTC.

Only a few counts were recorded for this clonotype. V gene TRBV9 combines with J gene TRBJ2-1, with 9 bases aligning to TRBD2. The length of the CDR3 is 15 residues. V dropped 0 bases and J dropped 4; count of bases not matched to a gene: 2. From germline, CDR1 is SGDLS and CDR2 YYNGEE. CDR3 coding DNA: TGTGCCAGCAGCGTAGGGACTAGCGATTACAATGAGCAGTTCTTC. This gives the protein CASSVGTSDYNEQFF.

This clonotype was detected only a few times. The V call is TRBV12-3 or TRBV12-4, the J call TRBJ2-7; 8 bases agree with TRBD1. The CDR3 loop spans 14 amino acids. Germline trimming cut 6 bases from V and 2 bases from J; bases unmatched to any gene: 6. CDR3 sequence (DNA): TGTGCCAGCAGGGGGACAGGCAGAGCCTACGAGCAGTACTTC. Protein sequence: CASRGTGRAYEQYF.

V gene TRBV5-1 combines with J gene TRBJ2-2; D is unclear. From germline, CDR1 is SGHRS and CDR2 YFSETQ. CDR3 size: 13 residues. Between the trimmed V and J ends, which lost 7 bases and 0 bases, there was a span of 7 bases. The CDR3 loop reads CASGPPNTGELFF. For the CDR3, the DNA is TGCGCCAGCGGGCCTCCGAACACCGGGGAGCTGTTTTTT.

J is TRBJ1-1 and V is TRBV12-3 or TRBV12-4, with D perhaps TRBD1 (6 bases). V lost 5 bases and J lost 4, with 14 bases in between. This CDR3 is 14 amino acids long. As DNA, the CDR3 is TGTGCCAGCAGTCCCTTTCCGGACAGCACTGAAGCTTTCTTT. As protein: CASSPFPDSTEAFF.

A few counts support this clonotype. The V and J genes are TRBV5-1 and TRBJ2-1; 11 nucleotides line up with TRBD2. Germline V gene lookup returns CDR1 SGHRS and CDR2 YFSETQ. The CDR3 consists of 15 residues. J lost 9 bases, V lost 4 bases, and 9 bases had no gene match. CDR3 bases: TGCGCCAGCAGCGGAGTAGCGGGAGGGTCAGGTGAGCAGTTCTTC. This translates into CASSGVAGGSGEQFF.

This clonotype was seen at least ten times. The chain couples TRBV12-3 or TRBV12-4 to TRBJ2-4; 7 nucleotides match TRBD1. Trimming removed 7 bases from V and 4 bases from J; junction bases left unmatched: 7. The CDR3 is 14 residues long. This CDR3 is CASKDPGQKNIQYF. The CDR3 nucleotides are TGTGCCAGCAAGGATCCGGGACAGAAAAACATTCAGTACTTC.

This clonotype was observed a handful of times. V usage is TRBV6-1 and J usage is TRBJ2-5, with a tentative D call TRBD1 (6 bases). This CDR3 region has 14 residues. The V gene's germline CDR1 is MNHNS and CDR2 SASEGT. Trimming left V 3 bases short and J 4 bases short, with 12 bases between. This CDR3 is CASSDTGIRETQYF. The DNA of the CDR3 is TGTGCCAGCAGTGATACAGGGATTCGAGAGACCCAGTACTTC.

The chain has TRBV20-1 and TRBJ1-2; D is unclear. The CDR3 covers 14 residues. V dropped 6 bases and J dropped 0 bases, with 14 bases sitting between them. CDR1 and CDR2 (germline): DFQATT, SNEGSKA (reference sequence). The CDR3: CSANPRRANYGYTF. The CDR3 DNA reads TGCAGTGCCAACCCCCGTAGAGCTAACTATGGCTACACCTTC.

The CDR3 reads CASSLELAASYEQYF. The CDR3 DNA reads TGTGCCAGCAGCTTAGAGTTAGCGGCCTCCTACGAGCAGTACTTC. The chain is built from TRBV7-2 and TRBJ2-7, with a tentative D call TRBD2 (6 bases). The V end lost 1 base, the J end lost 0 bases, and 10 bases lay between the germline ends. CDR1 is SGHTA, CDR2 FQGNSA, per germline. The CDR3 runs 15 residues.

This clonotype was seen at least ten times. This chain uses TRBV27 with TRBJ1-1, with no clear D. This CDR3 comprises 14 residues. Germline V gene sequence: CDR1 MNHEY, CDR2 SMNVEV (reference sequence). Between the trimmed V and J ends, which lost 5 bases and 1 base, there was a span of 11 bases. The CDR3 DNA is TGTGCCAGCAGTACCCCAGCTGGGAACACTGAAGCTTTCTTT. It translates to CASSTPAGNTEAFF.

This clonotype showed up just a few times. V usage is TRBV5-5 and J usage is TRBJ2-7, with D hard to call. This CDR3 spans 14 amino acids. V was pared by 4 bases and J by 2 bases, with 13 bases between. Germline V gene sequence: CDR1 SGHKS, CDR2 YYEKEE (reference sequence). CDR3 loop: CASSPWTDTYEQYF. The DNA of the CDR3 is TGTGCCAGCAGCCCCTGGACGGATACCTACGAGCAGTACTTC.